This is a list of T cell receptor beta chains from one sample in a study of blood T cell repertoires in COVID-19. Profiling relied on immunoSEQ multiplex PCR, and the TCRdb table lists in-frame clones only, not all of them. Of 75,000 to 100,000 clones listed, 86% were seen once; the top ten hold 1.5% to 2%. The sequenced material came from peripheral blood. These receptors all come from a man older than 75 with acute or convalescent COVID-19. Both conserved end residues are part of each CDR3. The D gene is left open where the match is weak. For some rows the clone size is stated as once, few or many, or as a class when expanded; others skip it.

V	size	D	J	CDR3	DNA
TRBV9	once	-	TRBJ2-2	CASSARQITNTGELFF	TGTGCCAGCAGCGCGCGACAGATCACGAACACCGGGGAGCTGTTTTTT
TRBV9	once	-	TRBJ1-2	CASSAREGYGYTF	TGTGCCAGCAGCGCCAGGGAGGGCTATGGCTACACCTTC
TRBV11-2	-	TRBD2	TRBJ2-3	CASSLEFASGRDTQYF	TGTGCCAGCAGCTTAGAGTTCGCTAGCGGGAGAGATACGCAGTATTTT
TRBV5-1	-	TRBD1	TRBJ2-7	CASSSAGTASYEQYF	TGCGCCAGCAGCTCCGCCGGGACAGCCTCCTACGAGCAGTACTTC
TRBV28	-	-	TRBJ2-1	CASSSTRQLNEQFF	TGTGCCAGCAGTTCAACCCGACAGTTAAATGAGCAGTTCTTC
TRBV27	-	-	TRBJ1-1	CASSLGRQGTEAFF	TGTGCCAGCAGTTTAGGAAGGCAGGGCACTGAAGCTTTCTTT
TRBV28	-	TRBD1	TRBJ1-4	CASSWPGTGDEKLFF	TGTGCCAGCAGTTGGCCCGGGACAGGAGATGAAAAACTGTTTTTT
TRBV29-1	-	-	TRBJ2-7	CSVESDLSYEQYF	TGCAGCGTTGAAAGCGACCTCTCCTACGAGCAGTACTTC
TRBV7-8	-	-	TRBJ1-6	CASSLAPGPRGNSPLHF	TGTGCCAGCAGCTTAGCGCCAGGACCCCGAGGGAATTCACCCCTCCACTTT
TRBV7-3	-	-	TRBJ2-2	CASSLTRGTGELFF	TGTGCCAGCAGCTTAACTCGAGGGACCGGGGAGCTGTTTTTT
TRBV4-3	-	-	TRBJ2-5	CASSQDRGGRAQYF	TGCGCCAGCAGCCAAGATAGGGGGGGTAGGGCCCAGTACTTC
TRBV7-2	-	TRBD1	TRBJ2-5	CASSSRTGGIGTQYF	TGTGCCAGCAGCTCCCGGACAGGGGGTATTGGGACCCAGTACTTC
TRBV4-3	-	TRBD2	TRBJ2-2	CASSQGLAGPLTGELFF	TGCGCCAGCAGCCAGGGACTAGCGGGACCTCTCACCGGGGAGCTGTTTTTT
TRBV28	-	-	TRBJ1-6	CASSLLRNSPLHF	TGTGCCAGCAGTTTACTCCGGAATTCACCCCTCCACTTT
TRBV3-1/TRBV3-2	-	TRBD1	TRBJ1-6	CASSPGTGHSPLHF	TGTGCCAGCAGCCCCGGGACAGGGCATTCACCCCTCCACTTT
TRBV11-3	few	-	TRBJ2-7	CASSLVSGVEQYF	TGTGCCAGCAGCTTAGTATCGGGGGTCGAGCAGTACTTC
TRBV7-3	few	TRBD2	TRBJ2-1	CASSFQSGIGYNEQFF	TGTGCCAGCAGCTTCCAAAGCGGGATCGGTTATAATGAGCAGTTCTTC
TRBV4-1	-	-	TRBJ2-3	CASSQEGRGVDTQYF	TGCGCCAGCAGCCAAGAGGGCAGGGGGGTTGATACGCAGTATTTT
TRBV6-5	-	-	TRBJ2-1	CASNIQQGNNEQFF	TGTGCCAGCAACATACAGCAGGGTAATAATGAGCAGTTCTTC
TRBV25-1	-	-	TRBJ1-2	CASRQTGGVNRRNYGYTF	TGTGCCAGCCGTCAGACTGGGGGGGTAAATCGCCGCAACTATGGCTACACCTTC
TRBV6-5	-	TRBD1	TRBJ2-1	CASRPPGQLHNEQFF	TGTGCCAGCAGGCCCCCGGGACAGCTACACAATGAGCAGTTCTTC
TRBV30	-	-	TRBJ2-7	CAWSMRDYEQYF	TGTGCCTGGAGTATGAGGGATTACGAGCAGTACTTC
TRBV30	-	-	TRBJ1-2	CAWSVRGNGYTF	TGTGCCTGGAGTGTTAGAGGGAATGGCTACACCTTC
TRBV2	-	-	TRBJ1-2	CASTRIGQVRDYTF	TGTGCCAGCACCCGGATCGGACAAGTGCGTGACTACACCTTC
TRBV7-2	-	TRBD2	TRBJ2-3	CASSSTSGRADTQYF	TGTGCCAGCAGCTCGACTAGCGGGAGGGCAGATACGCAGTATTTT
TRBV5-4	-	TRBD1	TRBJ1-2	CASTTGQGAKIYYGYTF	TGTGCCAGCACCACGGGACAGGGGGCGAAGATTTACTATGGCTACACCTTC
TRBV19	-	-	TRBJ1-5	CASSIGPGTNQPQHF	TGTGCCAGTAGTATAGGTCCAGGCACCAATCAGCCCCAGCATTTT
TRBV5-5	-	-	TRBJ1-5	CASSLVGRENQPQHF	TGTGCCAGCAGCTTGGTGGGACGGGAGAATCAGCCCCAGCATTTT
TRBV5-6	-	TRBD1	TRBJ1-5	CASSSTGDQPQHF	TGTGCCAGCAGCTCGACAGGGGATCAGCCCCAGCATTTT
TRBV9	-	-	TRBJ2-3	CASSVGQVTDTQYF	TGTGCCAGCAGCGTAGGACAGGTCACAGATACGCAGTATTTT
TRBV6-1	-	-	TRBJ1-2	CASSDLSAGARGYTF	TGTGCCAGCAGTGACCTATCAGCGGGTGCCCGTGGCTACACCTTC
TRBV6-6	-	-	TRBJ1-2	CASSYSTQRANYGYTF	TGTGCCAGCAGTTACTCGACTCAGAGAGCTAACTATGGCTACACCTTC
TRBV7-9	few	TRBD2	TRBJ2-1	CASSWTSGYNEQFF	TGTGCCAGCAGCTGGACTAGCGGCTACAATGAGCAGTTCTTC
TRBV6-4	-	-	TRBJ2-1	CASSDSWRGSYNEQFF	TGTGCCAGCAGTGACTCGTGGAGGGGATCCTACAATGAGCAGTTCTTC
TRBV2	-	TRBD1	TRBJ1-2	CASSERERDRANGYTF	TGTGCCAGCAGTGAACGAGAGAGGGACAGGGCGAACGGCTACACCTTC
TRBV10-3	-	TRBD1	TRBJ2-3	CAISGTGTSSTDTQYF	TGTGCCATCAGTGGGACAGGGACTTCTAGCACAGATACGCAGTATTTT
TRBV28	-	TRBD1	TRBJ1-5	CASQGTVGTGDNSNQPQHF	TGTGCCAGCCAGGGGACGGTCGGGACAGGGGATAATAGCAATCAGCCCCAGCATTTT
TRBV18	-	-	TRBJ2-2	CASSPNPGGRTGELFF	TGTGCCAGCTCACCAAATCCCGGAGGGCGCACCGGGGAGCTGTTTTTT
TRBV6-5	few	-	TRBJ1-5	CASSPGTTSQPQHF	TGTGCCAGCAGTCCGGGGACTACGAGTCAGCCCCAGCATTTT